This passage covers 10 T cell receptor beta chains from one sample sequenced in a study of blood T cell repertoires in COVID-19. Sequencing was performed with immunoSEQ multiplex PCR; in TCRdb, only in-frame clones are kept and a portion is missing. Here the sample spans about 210,000 clones, around 83% being singletons. Sequenced sample: PBMCs or T cells enriched from blood (not recorded which). These receptors were collected from a woman in her twenties or thirties who had been exposed to COVID-19.

The CDR3 sequence is CASSTHGLAGDTDTQYF. CDR3 coding DNA: TGTGCCAGTAGTACCCATGGACTAGCGGGGGACACAGATACGCAGTATTTT. The rearrangement links TRBV19 to TRBJ2-3, with 13 bases fitting TRBD2. Trimming at V came to 4 bases and at J to 2 bases, leaving 6 bases not matched to a gene. The CDR3 loop spans 17 amino acids. Germline loops: CDR1 LNHDA, CDR2 SQIVND (reference sequence).

V is TRBV6-2 or TRBV6-3 and J is TRBJ1-2; possibly TRBD1 for D (5 bases). This CDR3 contains 14 residues. The V end was cut by 0 bases, the J end by 4 bases, with 9 bases between. From germline, CDR1 is MNHEY and CDR2 SVGEGT. The CDR3 reads CASSYSRQLYGYTF. In nucleotides, the CDR3 is TGTGCCAGCAGTTACTCGAGACAGCTCTATGGCTACACCTTC.

The rearrangement uses TRBV6-5 and TRBJ1-1; 10 bases fit TRBD1. The CDR3 loop spans 13 amino acids. With V trimmed by 6 bases and J by 7 bases, 5 bases remained unmatched. Germline CDR1 MNHEY, CDR2 SVGAGI. CDR3 residues: CASSRGQGVEAFF. CDR3 DNA: TGTGCCAGCAGCCGCGGACAGGGGGTTGAAGCTTTCTTT.

The gene calls are TRBV6-5 and TRBJ2-3; D not resolved. The length of the CDR3 is 14 residues. Germline V gives CDR1 MNHEY, CDR2 SVGAGI. V lost 6 bases and J 6 bases, leaving 16 bases between the germline ends. This CDR3 is CASSPSVGADTQYF. CDR3 nucleotide sequence: TGTGCCAGCAGCCCCTCGGTGGGCGCCGATACGCAGTATTTT.

This chain uses TRBV24-1 with TRBJ1-1; D may be TRBD1 (6 bases). In germline, CDR1 is KGHDR, CDR2 SFDVKD. The CDR3 contains 13 residues. V lost 7 bases and J lost 1, with 9 bases in between. The CDR3 DNA sequence: TGTGCCACCAGCAGGGGACAGAACACTGAAGCTTTCTTT. It codes for CATSRGQNTEAFF.

The count of this clone is one. The J gene is TRBJ1-1, the V gene TRBV7-6; 10 bases are a match to TRBD1. CDR1 is SGHVS, CDR2 FNYEAQ, per germline. With V trimmed by 3 bases and J by 6 bases, 13 bases remained unmatched. This CDR3 has 17 residues. The CDR3 protein is CASSFTRPGQGTSEAFF. CDR3 DNA sequence: TGTGCCAGCAGCTTTACTCGCCCGGGACAGGGGACTTCTGAAGCTTTCTTT.

This chain connects TRBV11-2 to TRBJ1-2, with a possible D match to TRBD1 (6 bases). V was pared by 2 bases and J by 7 bases, with 11 bases between. The CDR3 is made up of 13 amino acids. Germline values: CDR1 SGHAT, CDR2 FQNNGV. CDR3 nucleotides: TGTGCCAGCAGCTTATCAGGGGAGTCTGGCTACACCTTC. Amino acid sequence: CASSLSGESGYTF.

There are many counts of this clone. In DNA form, the CDR3 reads TGTGCCAGCAGCGGGAAACTCGACAGCACCTTTAGCAATCAGCCCCAGCATTTT. The encoded protein is CASSGKLDSTFSNQPQHF. The gene calls are TRBV7-9 and TRBJ1-5; a weak D match, TRBD1 (5 bases). V lost 5 bases to trimming and J lost 0 bases, with 20 bases between them. Looked up from germline, CDR1 is SEHNR and CDR2 is FQNEAQ (reference sequence). This CDR3 is 18 amino acids long.

In this sample, this clone turned up a few times. The V call is TRBV18, the J call TRBJ1-6, with TRBD1 matching over 7 bases. V gave up 5 bases and J gave up 12 bases; unmatched junction bases: 4. CDR3 length: 12 amino acids. Germline-derived CDR1 and CDR2 are KGHSH and LQKENI. CDR3 loop: CASSWTGEPLHF. CDR3 nucleotide sequence: TGTGCCAGCTCATGGACAGGTGAACCCCTCCACTTT.

In DNA, the CDR3 is TGTGCCAGTAAGGGGTTTACGAACACTGAAGCTTTCTTT. Amino acids: CASKGFTNTEAFF. The rearrangement joins TRBV2 to TRBJ1-1, with D possibly being TRBD1 (5 bases). This CDR3 is 13 amino acids long. V lost 9 bases and J lost 1, with 12 bases in between. Germline CDR1 is SNHLY and CDR2 is FYNNEI. Combining the CDR3 with reference TRBV2 and TRBJ1-1 gives the whole variable domain EPEVTQTPSHQVTQMGQEVILRCVPISNHLYFYWYRQILGQKVEFLVSFYNNEISEKSEIFDDQFSVERPDGSNFTLKIRSTKLEDSAMYFCASKGFTNTEAFFGQGTRLTVV.